This TCR beta chain was identified during a study of blood T cell repertoires in COVID-19. The overall study: The study drew acute and convalescent COVID-19 samples from the United States, Italy and Spain. The analysed material was cDNA or gDNA that came from T cells, B-cell-depleted T cells, or PBMCs.

There are 16 residues in the CDR3. V gave up 5 bases and J gave up 2 bases; unmatched junction bases: 6. In germline, CDR1 is SGHTA, CDR2 FQGTGA. In the original processing: By means of reference gene primer amplification, nucleated cell counts were estimated. Produced via immunoSEQ multiplex PCR; TCRdb's table is partial and in-frame only. Clonal size and the V and J genes are those of that table, whereas D and trimming came from the DNA. The repertoire holds 45,000 to 55,000 clones, with 86% as singletons. This TCR was recovered from a man in his 70s with active COVID-19. The sequenced sample consisted of peripheral blood. This rearrangement joins TRBV7-3 to TRBJ2-1; 10 bases align to TRBD2. CDR3 protein: CASSPPLAGPYNEQFF. CDR3 sequence (DNA): TGTGCCAGCAGCCCCCCACTAGCGGGGCCCTACAATGAGCAGTTCTTC.